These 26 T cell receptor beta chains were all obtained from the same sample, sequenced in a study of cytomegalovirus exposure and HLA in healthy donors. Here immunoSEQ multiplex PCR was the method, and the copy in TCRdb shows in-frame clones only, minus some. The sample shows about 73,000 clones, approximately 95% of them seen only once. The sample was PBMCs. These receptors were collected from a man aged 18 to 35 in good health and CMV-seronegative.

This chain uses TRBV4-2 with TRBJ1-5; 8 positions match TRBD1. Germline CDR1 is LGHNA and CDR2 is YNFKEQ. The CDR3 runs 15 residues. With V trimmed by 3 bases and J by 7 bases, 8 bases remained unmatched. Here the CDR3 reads CASSQTGQGRQPQHF. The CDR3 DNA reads TGTGCCAGCAGCCAGACAGGACAGGGTAGACAGCCCCAGCATTTT.

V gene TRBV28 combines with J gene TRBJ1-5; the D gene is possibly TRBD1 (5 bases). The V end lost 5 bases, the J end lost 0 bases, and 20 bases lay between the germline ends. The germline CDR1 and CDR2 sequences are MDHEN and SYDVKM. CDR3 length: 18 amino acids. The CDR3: CASSRTGGRETSNQPQHF. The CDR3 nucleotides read TGTGCCAGCAGTCGTACTGGGGGGAGGGAAACTAGCAATCAGCCCCAGCATTTT.

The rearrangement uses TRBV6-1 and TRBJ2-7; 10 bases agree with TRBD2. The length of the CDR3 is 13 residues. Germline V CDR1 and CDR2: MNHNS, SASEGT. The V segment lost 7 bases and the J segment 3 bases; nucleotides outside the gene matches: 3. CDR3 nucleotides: TGTGCCAGCAAAAGGACTAGCGGCTACGAGCAGTACTTC. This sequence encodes CASKRTSGYEQYF.

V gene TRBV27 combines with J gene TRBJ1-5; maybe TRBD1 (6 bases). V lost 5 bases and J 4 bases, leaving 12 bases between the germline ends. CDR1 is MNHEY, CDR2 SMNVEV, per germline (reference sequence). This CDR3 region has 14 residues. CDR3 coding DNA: TGTGCCAGCAGTCCCACAGGGACGAATCAGCCCCAGCATTTT. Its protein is CASSPTGTNQPQHF.

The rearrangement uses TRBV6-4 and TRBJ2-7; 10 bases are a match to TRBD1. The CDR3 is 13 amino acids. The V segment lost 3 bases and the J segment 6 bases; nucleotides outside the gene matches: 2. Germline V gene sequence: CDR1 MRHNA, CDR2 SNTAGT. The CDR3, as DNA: TGTGCCAGCAGTGATGGGGACAGGGGCGAGCAGTACTTC. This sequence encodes CASSDGDRGEQYF.

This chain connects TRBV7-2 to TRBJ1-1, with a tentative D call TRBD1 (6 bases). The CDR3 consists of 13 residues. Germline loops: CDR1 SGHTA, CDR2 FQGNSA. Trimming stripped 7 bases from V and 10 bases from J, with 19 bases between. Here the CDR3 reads CASTPSWPQGAFF. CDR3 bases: TGTGCCAGCACCCCTAGCTGGCCACAGGGAGCTTTCTTT. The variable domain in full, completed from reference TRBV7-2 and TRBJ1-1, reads GAGVSQSPSNKVTEKGKDVELRCDPISGHTALYWYRQSLGQGLEFLIYFQGNSAPDKSGLPSDRFSAERTGGSVSTLTIQRTQQEDSAVYLCASTPSWPQGAFFGQGTRLTVV.

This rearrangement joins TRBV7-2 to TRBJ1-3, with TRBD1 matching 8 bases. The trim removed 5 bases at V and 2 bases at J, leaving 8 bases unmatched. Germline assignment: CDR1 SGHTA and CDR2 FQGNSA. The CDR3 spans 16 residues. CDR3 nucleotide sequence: TGTGCCAGCAGCCCCCGCTGGACAGGGACTGGAAACACCATATATTTT. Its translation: CASSPRWTGTGNTIYF. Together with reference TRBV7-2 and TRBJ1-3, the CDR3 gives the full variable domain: GAGVSQSPSNKVTEKGKDVELRCDPISGHTALYWYRQSLGQGLEFLIYFQGNSAPDKSGLPSDRFSAERTGGSVSTLTIQRTQQEDSAVYLCASSPRWTGTGNTIYFGEGSWLTVV.

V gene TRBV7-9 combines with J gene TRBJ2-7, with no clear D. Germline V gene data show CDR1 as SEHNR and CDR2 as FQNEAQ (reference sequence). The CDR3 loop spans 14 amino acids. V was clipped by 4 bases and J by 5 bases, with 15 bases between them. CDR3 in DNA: TGTGCCAGCAGCTCCACACGGGTCGCCGACGAGCAGTACTTC. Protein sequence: CASSSTRVADEQYF.

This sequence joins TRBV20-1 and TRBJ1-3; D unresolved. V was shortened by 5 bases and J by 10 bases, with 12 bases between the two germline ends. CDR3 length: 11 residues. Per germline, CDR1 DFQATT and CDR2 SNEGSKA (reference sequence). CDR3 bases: TGCAGTGCTCATGTGGGAGGGACCATATATTTT. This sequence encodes CSAHVGGTIYF.

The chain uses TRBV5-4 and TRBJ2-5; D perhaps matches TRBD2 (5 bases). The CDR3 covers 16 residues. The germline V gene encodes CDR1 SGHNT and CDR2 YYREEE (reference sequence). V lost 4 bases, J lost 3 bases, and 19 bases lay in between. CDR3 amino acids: CASSLFREIEKETQYF. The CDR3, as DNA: TGTGCCAGCAGCCTATTTCGGGAAATAGAGAAAGAGACCCAGTACTTC.

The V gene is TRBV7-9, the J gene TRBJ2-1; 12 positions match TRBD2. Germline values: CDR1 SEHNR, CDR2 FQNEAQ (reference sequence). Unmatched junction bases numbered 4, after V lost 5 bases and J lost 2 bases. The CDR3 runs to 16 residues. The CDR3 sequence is CASSPLAGGPYNEQFF. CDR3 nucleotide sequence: TGTGCCAGCAGCCCTCTAGCGGGGGGGCCCTACAATGAGCAGTTCTTC.

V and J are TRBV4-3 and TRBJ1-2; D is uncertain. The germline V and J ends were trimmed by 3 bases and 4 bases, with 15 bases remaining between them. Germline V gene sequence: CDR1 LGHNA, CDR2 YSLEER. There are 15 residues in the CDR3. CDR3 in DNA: TGCGCCAGCAGCCACCAAATGAACAGCAGCTATGGCTACACCTTC. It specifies CASSHQMNSSYGYTF.

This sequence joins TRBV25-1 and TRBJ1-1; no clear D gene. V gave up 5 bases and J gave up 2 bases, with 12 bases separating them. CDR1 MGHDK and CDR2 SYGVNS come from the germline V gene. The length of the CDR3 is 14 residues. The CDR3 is CASSLGVGNTEAFF. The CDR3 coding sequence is TGTGCCAGCAGTCTCGGGGTCGGAAACACTGAAGCTTTCTTT.

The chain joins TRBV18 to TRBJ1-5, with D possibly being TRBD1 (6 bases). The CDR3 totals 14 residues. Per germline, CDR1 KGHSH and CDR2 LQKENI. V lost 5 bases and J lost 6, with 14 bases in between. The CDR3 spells CASSTNREGQPQHF. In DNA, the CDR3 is TGTGCCAGCTCAACAAACAGGGAGGGTCAGCCCCAGCATTTT.

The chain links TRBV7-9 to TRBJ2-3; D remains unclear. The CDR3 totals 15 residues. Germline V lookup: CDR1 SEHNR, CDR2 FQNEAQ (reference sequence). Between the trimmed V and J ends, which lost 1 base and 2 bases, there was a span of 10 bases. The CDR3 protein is CASSLVPVHTDTQYF. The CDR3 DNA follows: TGTGCCAGCAGCTTAGTTCCAGTACACACAGATACGCAGTATTTT.

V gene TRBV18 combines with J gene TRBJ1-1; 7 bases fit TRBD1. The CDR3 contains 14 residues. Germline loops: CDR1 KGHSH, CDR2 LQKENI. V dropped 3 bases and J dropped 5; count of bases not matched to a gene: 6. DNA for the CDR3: TGTGCCAGCTCACCGGGACAGCAAGTGACTGAAGCTTTCTTT. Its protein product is CASSPGQQVTEAFF.

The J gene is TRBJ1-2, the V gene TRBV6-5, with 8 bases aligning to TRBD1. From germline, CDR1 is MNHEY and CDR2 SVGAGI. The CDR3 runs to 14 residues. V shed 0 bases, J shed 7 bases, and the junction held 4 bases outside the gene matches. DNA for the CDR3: TGTGCCAGCAGTTACTCCTCGGACAGGGCTGGCTACACCTTC. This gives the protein CASSYSSDRAGYTF.

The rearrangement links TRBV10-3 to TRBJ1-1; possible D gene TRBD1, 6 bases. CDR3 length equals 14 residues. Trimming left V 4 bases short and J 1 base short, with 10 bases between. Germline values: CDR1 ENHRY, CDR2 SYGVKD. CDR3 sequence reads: CAISVKTGNTEAFF. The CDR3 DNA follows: TGTGCCATCAGTGTTAAGACAGGGAACACTGAAGCTTTCTTT.

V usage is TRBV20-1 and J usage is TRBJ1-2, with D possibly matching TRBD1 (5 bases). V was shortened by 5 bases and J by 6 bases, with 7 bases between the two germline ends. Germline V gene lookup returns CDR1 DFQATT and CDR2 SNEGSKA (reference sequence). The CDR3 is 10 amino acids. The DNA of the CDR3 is TGCAGTGCTCGACAGCATGGCTACACCTTC. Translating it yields CSARQHGYTF.

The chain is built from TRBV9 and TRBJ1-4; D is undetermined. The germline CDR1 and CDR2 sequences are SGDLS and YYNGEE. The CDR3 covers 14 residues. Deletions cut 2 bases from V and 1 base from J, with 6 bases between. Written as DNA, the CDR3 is TGTGCCAGCAGCGTGGGCCAAACTAATGAAAAACTGTTTTTT. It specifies CASSVGQTNEKLFF.

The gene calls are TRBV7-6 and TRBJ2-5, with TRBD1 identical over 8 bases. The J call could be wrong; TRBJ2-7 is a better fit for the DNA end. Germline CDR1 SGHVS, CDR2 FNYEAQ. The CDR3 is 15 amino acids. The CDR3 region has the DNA TGTGCCAGCAGCTCAAGCAGGGGGCCGACCTACGAGCAGTACTTC. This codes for CASSSSRGPTYEQYF.

CDR3: CASSTGQGINQPQHF. CDR3 coding DNA: TGTGCCAGCTCAACGGGACAGGGAATCAATCAGCCCCAGCATTTT. V is TRBV18 and J is TRBJ1-5, with 9 bases matching TRBD1. The V gene's germline CDR1 is KGHSH and CDR2 LQKENI. The CDR3 covers 15 residues. The V and J ends lost 5 bases and 3 bases, in that order; junction bases with no gene match: 5.

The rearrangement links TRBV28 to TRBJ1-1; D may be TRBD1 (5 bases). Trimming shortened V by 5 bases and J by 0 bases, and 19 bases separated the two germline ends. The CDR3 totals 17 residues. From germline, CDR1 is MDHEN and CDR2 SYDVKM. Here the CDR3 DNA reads TGTGCCAGCAGTCTCATAACAGGCAATTATTTGAACACTGAAGCTTTCTTT. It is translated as CASSLITGNYLNTEAFF.

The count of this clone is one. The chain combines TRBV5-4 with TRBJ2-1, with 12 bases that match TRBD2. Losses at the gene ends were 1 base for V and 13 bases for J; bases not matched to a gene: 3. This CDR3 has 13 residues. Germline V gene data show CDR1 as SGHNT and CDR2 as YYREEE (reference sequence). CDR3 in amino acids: CASSLTSGGLQFF. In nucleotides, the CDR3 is TGTGCCAGCAGCTTGACTAGCGGGGGGCTACAGTTCTTC.

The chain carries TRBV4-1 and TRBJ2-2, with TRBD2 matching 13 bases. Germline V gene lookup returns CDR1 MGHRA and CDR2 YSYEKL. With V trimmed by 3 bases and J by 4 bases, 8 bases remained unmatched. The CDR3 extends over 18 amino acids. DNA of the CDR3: TGCGCCAGCAGCCATTCACTAGCGGGGGGGCCTTTCACCGGGGAGCTGTTTTTT. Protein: CASSHSLAGGPFTGELFF.

In DNA, the CDR3 is TGCAGCGTTGGGGGACAGTCGGGTGAAAAACTGTTTTTT. Translation: CSVGGQSGEKLFF. The chain couples TRBV29-1 to TRBJ1-4; 7 positions agree with TRBD1. Germline lookup yields CDR1 SQVTM and CDR2 ANQGSEA. After removal of 4 bases from V and 7 bases from J, the junction contained 6 bases not matched to a gene. The CDR3 runs to 13 residues.